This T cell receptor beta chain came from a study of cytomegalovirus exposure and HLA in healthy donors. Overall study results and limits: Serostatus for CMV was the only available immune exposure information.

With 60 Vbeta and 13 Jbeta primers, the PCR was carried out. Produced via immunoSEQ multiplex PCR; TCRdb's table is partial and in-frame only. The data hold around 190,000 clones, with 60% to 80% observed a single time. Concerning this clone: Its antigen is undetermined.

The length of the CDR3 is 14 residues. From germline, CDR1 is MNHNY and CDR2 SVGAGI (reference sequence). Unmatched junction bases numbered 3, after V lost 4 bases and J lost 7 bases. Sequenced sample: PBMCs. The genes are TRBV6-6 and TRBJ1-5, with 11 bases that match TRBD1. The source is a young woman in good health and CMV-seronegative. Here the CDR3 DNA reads TGTGCCAGCAGTTGGGGACAGGGGGAACAGCCCCAGCATTTT. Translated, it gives CASSWGQGEQPQHF.